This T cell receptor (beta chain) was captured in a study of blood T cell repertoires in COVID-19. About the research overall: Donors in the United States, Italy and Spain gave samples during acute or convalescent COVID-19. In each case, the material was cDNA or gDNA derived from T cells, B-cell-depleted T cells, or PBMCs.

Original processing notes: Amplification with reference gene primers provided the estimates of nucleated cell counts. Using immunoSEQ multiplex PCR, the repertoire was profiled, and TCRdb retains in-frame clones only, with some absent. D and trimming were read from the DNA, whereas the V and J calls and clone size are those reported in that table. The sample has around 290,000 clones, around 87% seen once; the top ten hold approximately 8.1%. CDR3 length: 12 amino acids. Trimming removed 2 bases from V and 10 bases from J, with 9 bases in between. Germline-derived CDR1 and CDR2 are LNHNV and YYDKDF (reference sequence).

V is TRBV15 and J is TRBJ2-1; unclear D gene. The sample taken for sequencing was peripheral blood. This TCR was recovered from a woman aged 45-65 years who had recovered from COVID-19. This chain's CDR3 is CATSRHLEEQFF. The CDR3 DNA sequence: TGTGCCACCAGCAGACACCTTGAGGAGCAGTTCTTC.